Listed below are T cell receptor beta chains from one sample, sequenced in a study of shared clonotypes between healthy human individuals. Assay used: immunoSEQ multiplex PCR; TCRdb lists only in-frame clones, some missing. Of some 470,000 clones in the sample, around 80% were seen once. The sample taken for sequencing was PBMCs. The receptors were gathered from a middle-aged woman in good health. Some clones in this sample may be carry-over from other donors' samples. Each CDR3 is given with its conserved first and last residue. A D gene is named only where the DNA matches it firmly. Clone size, where shown, is once, few, many, or a class for clones that have expanded.

J	V	size	D	CDR3	DNA
TRBJ2-4	TRBV4-3	-	-	CASSQGTNRDIQYF	TGCGCCAGCAGCCAAGGGACAAATCGAGACATTCAGTACTTC
TRBJ1-1	TRBV29-1	-	TRBD1	CSVVGGQGVYTEAFF	TGCAGCGTTGTGGGGGGACAGGGGGTGTACACTGAAGCTTTCTTT
TRBJ2-5	TRBV5-1	-	-	CASSLARQETQYF	TGCGCCAGCAGCTTGGCCAGACAAGAGACCCAGTACTTC
TRBJ2-7	TRBV2	-	-	CASSEAWFEQYF	TGTGCCAGCAGTGAAGCCTGGTTCGAGCAGTACTTC
TRBJ1-3	TRBV5-6	once	-	CASSSTRSGNTIYF	TGTGCCAGCAGCTCCACTCGCTCTGGAAACACCATATATTTT
TRBJ1-1	TRBV25-1	-	-	CASRETYEAFF	TGTGCCAGCAGGGAGACGTATGAAGCTTTCTTT
TRBJ1-6	TRBV7-3	-	-	CASSLTSDSGNSPLHF	TGTGCCAGCAGCTTAACTAGTGACTCCGGTAATTCACCCCTCCACTTT
TRBJ2-7	TRBV19	-	TRBD1	CASSFGTGPYEQYF	TGTGCCAGTAGTTTCGGGACAGGGCCCTACGAGCAGTACTTC
TRBJ2-5	TRBV7-8	-	-	CASSFLETQYF	TGTGCCAGCAGCTTTTTGGAGACCCAGTACTTC
TRBJ2-1	TRBV6-4	few	TRBD2	CASSRTSGDYNEQFF	TGTGCCAGCAGTCGGACTAGCGGGGATTACAATGAGCAGTTCTTC
TRBJ2-5	TRBV7-8	-	TRBD2	CASSSGLADQETQYF	TGTGCCAGCAGCTCAGGACTAGCGGACCAAGAGACCCAGTACTTC
TRBJ2-5	TRBV28	-	TRBD2	CASSRGLAGAETQYF	TGTGCCAGCAGCAGGGGACTAGCGGGAGCGGAGACCCAGTACTTC
TRBJ2-7	TRBV11-2	few	-	CASSLGVTSYEQYF	TGTGCCAGCAGCTTAGGGGTCACTTCCTACGAGCAGTACTTC
TRBJ2-7	TRBV11-1	-	-	CASSRFNGLSTLQYF	TGTGCCAGCAGCCGTTTCAACGGACTATCCACTCTGCAGTACTTC
TRBJ2-7	TRBV7-9	-	-	CASSPVDGVYEQYF	TGTGCCAGCAGCCCCGTGGACGGTGTCTACGAGCAGTACTTC
TRBJ2-3	TRBV10-2	few	-	CASKGSIRTDTQYF	TGCGCCAGCAAGGGGAGTATACGCACAGATACGCAGTATTTT